The 3 T cell receptor beta chains below come from one sample, sequenced in a study of technical replicates of blood from a few donors. Sequencing was performed with immunoSEQ multiplex PCR; in TCRdb, only in-frame clones are kept and a portion is missing. The sample consists of 90,000 to 100,000 clones, roughly 95% of them appearing once. The specimen sequenced was T cells isolated from PBMCs. These receptors were obtained from a human donor in good health.

The chain links TRBV29-1 to TRBJ1-1; D is uncertain. CDR1 SQVTM and CDR2 ANQGSEA come from the germline V gene. Trimming shortened V by 4 bases and J by 8 bases, and 14 bases separated the two germline ends. CDR3 length: 12 residues. The CDR3 nucleotides are TGCAGCGTTGGAGTTGTTACAGCCGAAGCTTTCTTT. It codes for CSVGVVTAEAFF. The full variable domain, with the rest looked up from reference TRBV29-1 and TRBJ1-1, is SAVISQKPSRDICQRGTSLTIQCQVDSQVTMMFWYRQQPGQSLTLIATANQGSEATYESGFVIDKFPISRPNLTFSTLTVSNMSPEDSSIYLCSVGVVTAEAFFGQGTRLTVV.

V and J are TRBV5-4 and TRBJ2-7; D not certain. Germline loops: CDR1 SGHNT, CDR2 YYREEE (reference sequence). Trimming removed 4 bases at V and 3 bases at J, with 17 bases between. This CDR3 has 15 amino acids. DNA of the CDR3: TGTGCCAGCAGCCATCTAGATAACAATTACTACGAGCAGTACTTC. This translates into CASSHLDNNYYEQYF. The full variable domain, its missing parts supplied by reference TRBV5-4 and TRBJ2-7, is ETGVTQSPTHLIKTRGQQVTLRCSSQSGHNTVSWYQQALGQGPQFIFQYYREEENGRGNFPPRFSGLQFPNYSSELNVNALELDDSALYLCASSHLDNNYYEQYFGPGTRLTVT.

Here the CDR3 DNA reads TGCGCCAGCAGCTTGGGCTCACTTTCCTACGAGCAGTACTTC. Its translation: CASSLGSLSYEQYF. The chain is built from TRBV5-1 and TRBJ2-7; D unresolved. The CDR3 has 14 amino acids. Per the germline V gene, CDR1 is SGHRS and CDR2 is YFSETQ. The V end was cut by 0 bases, the J end by 1 base, with 8 bases between.